This passage covers 2 T cell receptor beta chains from one sample sequenced in a study of blood T cell repertoires in COVID-19. The repertoire was sequenced with immunoSEQ multiplex PCR; TCRdb's copy has only in-frame clones and lacks some. This sample carries some 180,000 clones, 88% of them seen once, and the ten largest clones take approximately 6%. The sequenced material came from peripheral blood. The receptors shown here come from a man aged 35 to 55 with active or convalescent COVID-19.

This chain connects TRBV6-5 to TRBJ1-1, with TRBD1 matching 9 bases. The germline gives CDR1 MNHEY, CDR2 SVGAGI. The CDR3 spans 14 residues. V was pared by 6 bases and J by 5 bases, with 7 bases of the junction left unmatched. In DNA form, the CDR3 reads TGTGCCAGCAGGTATGGACAGGGGAGGACTGAAGCTTTCTTT. Translating it yields CASRYGQGRTEAFF.

The chain is built from TRBV7-2 and TRBJ2-7; D possibly corresponds to TRBD1 (6 bases). Germline V gives CDR1 SGHTA, CDR2 FQGNSA. This CDR3 is built from 14 residues. Trimming removed 5 bases at V and 3 bases at J, with 14 bases between. CDR3 bases: TGTGCCAGCAGCCCACCGGGACATAACTACGAGCAGTACTTC. It encodes CASSPPGHNYEQYF.